This T cell receptor (beta chain) comes out of a study of blood T cell repertoires in COVID-19. CDR1 and CDR2 from the germline V gene are SGHNT and YYREEE (reference sequence). The J segment lost 3 bases and the V segment lost 4 bases, leaving 6 bases of the junction unmatched. CDR3 length: 16 residues. Libraries were prepared by immunoSEQ multiplex PCR; TCRdb keeps only in-frame clonotypes and omits some of them. The table lists roughly 200,000 clones, 70% to 90% of them singletons. The source of this sequence is a man younger than 35 with active or convalescent COVID-19. This chain uses TRBV5-4 with TRBJ2-1; 11 nucleotides agree with TRBD2. What was sequenced was peripheral blood. This chain's CDR3 is CASSIQTSGNYNEQFF. The CDR3 nucleotides read TGTGCCAGCAGCATTCAGACTAGCGGGAACTACAATGAGCAGTTCTTC.